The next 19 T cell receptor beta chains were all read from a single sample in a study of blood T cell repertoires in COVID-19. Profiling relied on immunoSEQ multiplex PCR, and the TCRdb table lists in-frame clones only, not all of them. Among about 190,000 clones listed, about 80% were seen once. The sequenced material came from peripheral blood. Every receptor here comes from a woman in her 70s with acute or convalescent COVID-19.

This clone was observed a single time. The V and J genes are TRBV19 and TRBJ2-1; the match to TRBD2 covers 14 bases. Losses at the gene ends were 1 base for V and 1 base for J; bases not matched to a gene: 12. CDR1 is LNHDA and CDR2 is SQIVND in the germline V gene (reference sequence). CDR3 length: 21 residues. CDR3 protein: CASSIVSPTSGRAGSYNEQFF. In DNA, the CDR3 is TGTGCCAGTAGTATAGTGTCCCCGACTAGCGGGAGGGCCGGGTCCTACAATGAGCAGTTCTTC.

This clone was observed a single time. The CDR3 nucleotides are TGTGCCACCAGCAGAGATCATTGGCCTCCTTTCTTT. Translated, it gives CATSRDHWPPFF. This chain connects TRBV15 to TRBJ1-1; D is ambiguous. Looked up from germline, CDR1 is LNHNV and CDR2 is YYDKDF (reference sequence). V was clipped by 0 bases and J by 12 bases, with 11 bases between them. The CDR3 spans 12 residues.

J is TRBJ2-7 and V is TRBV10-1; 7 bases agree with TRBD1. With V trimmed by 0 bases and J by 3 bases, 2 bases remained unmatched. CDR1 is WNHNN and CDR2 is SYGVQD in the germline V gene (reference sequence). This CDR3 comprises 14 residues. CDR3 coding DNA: TGCGCCAGCAGTGAGTCGGCAGGGGGCTACGAGCAGTACTTC. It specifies CASSESAGGYEQYF.

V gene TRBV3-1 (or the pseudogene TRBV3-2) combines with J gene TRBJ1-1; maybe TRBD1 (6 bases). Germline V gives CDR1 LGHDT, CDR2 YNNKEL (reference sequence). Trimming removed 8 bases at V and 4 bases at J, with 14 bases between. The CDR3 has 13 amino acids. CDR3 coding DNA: TGTGCCAGCGCCCAAAGGGGGACCACTGAAGCTTTCTTT. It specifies CASAQRGTTEAFF.

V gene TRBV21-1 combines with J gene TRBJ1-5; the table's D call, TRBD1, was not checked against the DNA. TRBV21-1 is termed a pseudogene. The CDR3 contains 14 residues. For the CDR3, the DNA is TGTGCCAGCACTATCAGGGGGGACAATCAGCCCCAGCATTTT. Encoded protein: CASTIRGDNQPQHF.

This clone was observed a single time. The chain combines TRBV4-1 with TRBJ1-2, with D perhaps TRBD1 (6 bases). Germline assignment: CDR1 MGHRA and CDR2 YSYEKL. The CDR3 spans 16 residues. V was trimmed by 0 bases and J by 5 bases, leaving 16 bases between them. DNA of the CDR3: TGCGCCAGCAGCCAAGAAGCCGTGGACAGCCCATATGGCTACACCTTC. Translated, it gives CASSQEAVDSPYGYTF.

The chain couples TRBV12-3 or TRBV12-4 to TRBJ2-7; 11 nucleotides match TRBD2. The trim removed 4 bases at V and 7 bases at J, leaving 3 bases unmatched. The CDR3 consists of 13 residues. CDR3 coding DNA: TGTGCCAGCAGTTCCGGGACTAGCGGTGAGCAGTACTTC. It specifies CASSSGTSGEQYF.

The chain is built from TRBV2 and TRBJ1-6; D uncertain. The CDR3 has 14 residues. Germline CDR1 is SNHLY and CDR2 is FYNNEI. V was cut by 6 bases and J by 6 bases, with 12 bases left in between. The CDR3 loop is CASRRFLFNSPLHF. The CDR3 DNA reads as TGTGCCAGCAGGCGTTTCCTCTTTAATTCACCCCTCCACTTT.

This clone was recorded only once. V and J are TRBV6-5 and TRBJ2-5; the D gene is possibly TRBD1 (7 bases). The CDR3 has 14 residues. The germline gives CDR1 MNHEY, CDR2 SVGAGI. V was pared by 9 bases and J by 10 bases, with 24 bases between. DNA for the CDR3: TGTGCCAGTTTGAAAGACAGGGCACAAGCGGGCCAGTACTTC. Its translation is CASLKDRAQAGQYF.

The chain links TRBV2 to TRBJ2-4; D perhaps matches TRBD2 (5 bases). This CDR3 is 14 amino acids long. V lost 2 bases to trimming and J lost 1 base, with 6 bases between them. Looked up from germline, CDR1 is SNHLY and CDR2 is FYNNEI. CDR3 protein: CASSERGAKNIQYF. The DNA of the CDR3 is TGTGCCAGCAGTGAAAGAGGGGCCAAAAACATTCAGTACTTC.

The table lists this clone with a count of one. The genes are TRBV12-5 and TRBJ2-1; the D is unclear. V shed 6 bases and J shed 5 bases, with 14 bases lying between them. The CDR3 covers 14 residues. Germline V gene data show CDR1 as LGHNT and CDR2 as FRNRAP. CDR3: CASGVSLVNNEQFF. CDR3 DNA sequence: TGTGCTAGTGGCGTAAGCCTGGTCAACAATGAGCAGTTCTTC.

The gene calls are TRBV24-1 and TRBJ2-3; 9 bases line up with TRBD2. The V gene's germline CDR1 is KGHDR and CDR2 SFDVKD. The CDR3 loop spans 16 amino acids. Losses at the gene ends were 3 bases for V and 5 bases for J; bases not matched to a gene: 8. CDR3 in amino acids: CATSDLAGGPGDTQYF. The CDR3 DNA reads TGTGCCACCAGTGATCTTGCGGGAGGGCCGGGAGATACGCAGTATTTT.

This CDR3 is CASSSGRGNEQFF. Here the CDR3 DNA reads TGTGCCAGCTCCAGCGGGAGGGGCAATGAGCAGTTCTTC. This chain links TRBV18 with TRBJ2-1; 10 nucleotides match TRBD2. The germline gives CDR1 KGHSH, CDR2 LQKENI. This CDR3 is built from 13 residues. V was clipped by 6 bases and J by 6 bases; unmatched bases: 2. Full variable domain (outside the CDR3, taken from reference TRBV18 and TRBJ2-1): NAGVMQNPRHLVRRRGQEARLRCSPMKGHSHVYWYRQLPEEGLKFMVYLQKENIIDESGMPKERFSAEFPKEGPSILRIQQVVRGDSAAYFCASSSGRGNEQFFGPGTRLTVL.

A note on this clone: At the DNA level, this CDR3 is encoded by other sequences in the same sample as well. The CDR3 region is CASSLGSSGANVLTF. The CDR3 DNA sequence: TGCGCCAGCAGCTTGGGGAGCTCTGGGGCCAACGTCCTGACTTTC. The chain is built from TRBV5-1 and TRBJ2-6; D is undetermined. Trimming cost V 0 bases and J 0 bases, with 4 bases left between them. Per the germline V gene, CDR1 is SGHRS and CDR2 is YFSETQ. This CDR3 has 15 amino acids.

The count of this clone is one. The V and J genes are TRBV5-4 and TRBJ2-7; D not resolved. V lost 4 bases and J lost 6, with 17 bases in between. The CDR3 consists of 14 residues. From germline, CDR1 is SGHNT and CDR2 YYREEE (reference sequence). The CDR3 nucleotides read TGTGCCAGCAGCCACGAGACCGCCTCGGGCGAGCAGTACTTC. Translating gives CASSHETASGEQYF.

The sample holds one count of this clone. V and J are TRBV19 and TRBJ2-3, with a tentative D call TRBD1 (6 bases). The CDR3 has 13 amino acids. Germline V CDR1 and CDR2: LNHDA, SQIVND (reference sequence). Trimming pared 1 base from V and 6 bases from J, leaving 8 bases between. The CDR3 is CASSIGGGDTQYF. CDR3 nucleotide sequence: TGTGCCAGTAGTATAGGTGGGGGCGATACGCAGTATTTT.

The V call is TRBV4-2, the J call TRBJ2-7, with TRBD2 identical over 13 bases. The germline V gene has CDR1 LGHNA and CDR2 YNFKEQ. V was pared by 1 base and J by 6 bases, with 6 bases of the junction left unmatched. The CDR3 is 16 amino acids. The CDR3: CASSQARLAGGFEQYF. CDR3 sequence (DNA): TGTGCCAGCAGCCAAGCCCGACTAGCGGGAGGATTCGAGCAGTACTTC.

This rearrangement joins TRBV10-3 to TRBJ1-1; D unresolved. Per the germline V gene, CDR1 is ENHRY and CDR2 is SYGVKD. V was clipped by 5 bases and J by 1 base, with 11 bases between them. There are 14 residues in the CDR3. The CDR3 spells CAISNLVWNTEAFF. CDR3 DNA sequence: TGTGCCATCAGTAATCTAGTTTGGAACACTGAAGCTTTCTTT.

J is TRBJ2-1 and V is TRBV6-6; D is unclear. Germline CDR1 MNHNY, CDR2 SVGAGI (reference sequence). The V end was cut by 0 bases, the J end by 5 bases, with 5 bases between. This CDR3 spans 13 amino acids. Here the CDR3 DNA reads TGTGCCAGCAGTTACTCTCGTAACAATGAGCAGTTCTTC. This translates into CASSYSRNNEQFF.